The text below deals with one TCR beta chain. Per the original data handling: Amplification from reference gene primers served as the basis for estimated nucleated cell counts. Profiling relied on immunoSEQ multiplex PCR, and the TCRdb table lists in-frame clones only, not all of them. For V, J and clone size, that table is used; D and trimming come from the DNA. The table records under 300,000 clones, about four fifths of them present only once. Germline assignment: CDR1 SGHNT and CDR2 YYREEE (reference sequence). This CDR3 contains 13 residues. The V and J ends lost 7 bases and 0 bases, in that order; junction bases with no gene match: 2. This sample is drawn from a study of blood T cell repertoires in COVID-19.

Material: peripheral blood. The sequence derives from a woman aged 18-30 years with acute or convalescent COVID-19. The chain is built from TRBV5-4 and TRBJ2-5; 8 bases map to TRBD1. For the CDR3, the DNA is TGTGCCAGCGGGGGACAGGACCAAGAGACCCAGTACTTC. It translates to CASGGQDQETQYF.